This TCR beta chain was found in a study of blood T cell repertoires in COVID-19. Original analysis: Nucleated cell number was recorded as an estimate derived from reference gene primer amplification. Assay: immunoSEQ multiplex PCR; the TCRdb copy retains only in-frame clones and omits some. The DNA was the basis for D and trimming; V, J and clone size are from that table. The table lists 200,000 to 250,000 clones, 82% of them singletons, with 3% to 4% in the top ten. This receptor was obtained from a woman aged 80 or older with acute or convalescent COVID-19. The sample taken for sequencing was peripheral blood.

The CDR3 DNA is TGTGCCAGCAGTTACGGCGGTCGAGATAGCACAGATACGCAGTATTTT. Its protein is CASSYGGRDSTDTQYF. The rearrangement joins TRBV6-2 or TRBV6-3 to TRBJ2-3; D is ambiguous. The CDR3 totals 16 residues. Deletions cut 2 bases from V and 0 bases from J, with 12 bases between. In germline, CDR1 is MNHEY, CDR2 SVGEGT.